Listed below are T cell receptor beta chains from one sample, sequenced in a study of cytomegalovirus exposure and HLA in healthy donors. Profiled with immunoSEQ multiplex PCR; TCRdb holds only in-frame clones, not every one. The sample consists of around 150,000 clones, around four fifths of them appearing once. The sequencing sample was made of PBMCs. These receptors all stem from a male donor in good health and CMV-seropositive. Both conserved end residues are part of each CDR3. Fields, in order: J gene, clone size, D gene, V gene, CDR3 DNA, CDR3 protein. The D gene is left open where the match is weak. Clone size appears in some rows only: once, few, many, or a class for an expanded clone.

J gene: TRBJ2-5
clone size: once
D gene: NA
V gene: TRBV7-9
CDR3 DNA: TGTGCCAGCAGCTTAAGCAGGAATCAAGAGACCCAGTACTTC
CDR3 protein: CASSLSRNQETQYF

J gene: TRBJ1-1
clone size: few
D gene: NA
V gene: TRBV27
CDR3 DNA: TGTGCCAGCAGCCTACAGGCCGGGTTTTCGGGCGGGAACACTGAAGCTTTCTTT
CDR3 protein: CASSLQAGFSGGNTEAFF

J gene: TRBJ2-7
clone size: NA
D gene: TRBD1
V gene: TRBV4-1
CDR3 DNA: TGCGCCAGCAGCCAGGACAGGGGCTACGAGCAGTACTTC
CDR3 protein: CASSQDRGYEQYF

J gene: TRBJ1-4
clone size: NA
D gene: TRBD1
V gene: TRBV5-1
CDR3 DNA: TGCGCCAGCAGCTTAACAGGGGAGGCAACTAATGAAAAACTGTTTTTT
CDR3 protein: CASSLTGEATNEKLFF

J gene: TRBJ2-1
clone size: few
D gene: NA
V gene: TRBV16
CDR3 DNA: TGTGCCAGCAGCCAATGGCACGGAGGGATGGCGAATGAGCAGTTCTTC
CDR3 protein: CASSQWHGGMANEQFF

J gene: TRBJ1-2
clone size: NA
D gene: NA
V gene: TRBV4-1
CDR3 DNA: TGCGCCAGCAGCTCCAAGGTAGCCCAGCGTCCTTATGGCTACACCTTC
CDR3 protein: CASSSKVAQRPYGYTF

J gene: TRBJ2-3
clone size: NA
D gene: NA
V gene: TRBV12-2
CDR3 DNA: TGTGCAAGTCGCTTAGAGACCGTCGCGGAAAACACAGATACGCAGTATTTT
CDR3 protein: CASRLETVAENTDTQYF

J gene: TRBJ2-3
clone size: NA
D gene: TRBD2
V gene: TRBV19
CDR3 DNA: TGTGCCAGTACCCCGGGACTAGAAATAGATACGCAGTATTTT
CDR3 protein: CASTPGLEIDTQYF

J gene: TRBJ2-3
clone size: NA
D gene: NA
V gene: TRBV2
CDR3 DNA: TGTGCCAGTCGGGGGGCGGTAGGCACAGATACGCAGTATTTT
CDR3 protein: CASRGAVGTDTQYF

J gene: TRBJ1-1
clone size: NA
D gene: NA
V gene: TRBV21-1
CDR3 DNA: TGTGCCAGCAGCGATCCCCACAGGGACCGCACTGAAGCTTTCTTT
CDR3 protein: CASSDPHRDRTEAFF

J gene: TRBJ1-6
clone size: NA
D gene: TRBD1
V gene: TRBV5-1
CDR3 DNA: TGCGCCAGCAGCCGAACTGGGACAGGGAATTCACCCCTCCACTTT
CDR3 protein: CASSRTGTGNSPLHF

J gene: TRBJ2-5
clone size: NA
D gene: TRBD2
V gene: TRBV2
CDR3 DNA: TGTGCCAGCCTTGGGGAGCTAGCGGGGGGGCCGGGAGAGCAGTACTTC
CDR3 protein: CASLGELAGGPGEQYF

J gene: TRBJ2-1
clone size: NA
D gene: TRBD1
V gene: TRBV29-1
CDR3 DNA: TGCAGCGTCGACCGAGACGGGACAGGGGCACCCAATGAGCAGTTCTTC
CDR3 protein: CSVDRDGTGAPNEQFF

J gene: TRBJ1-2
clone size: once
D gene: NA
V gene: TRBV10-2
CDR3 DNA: TGCGCCAGCAGTCTGGACAGAAGTTATGGCTACACCTTC
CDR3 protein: CASSLDRSYGYTF

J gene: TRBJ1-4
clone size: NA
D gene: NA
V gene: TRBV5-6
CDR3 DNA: TGTGCCAGCAGTTTCCTTACGACAGTTAATGAAAAACTGTTTTTT
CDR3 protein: CASSFLTTVNEKLFF

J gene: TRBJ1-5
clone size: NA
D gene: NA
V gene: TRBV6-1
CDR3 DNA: TGTGCCAGCAGTGTCGGGACTTTAAGCAATCAGCCCCAGCATTTT
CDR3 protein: CASSVGTLSNQPQHF

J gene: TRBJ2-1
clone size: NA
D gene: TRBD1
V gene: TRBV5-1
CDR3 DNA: TGCGCCAGCAGCCAGACAGGGGAAAGGACCTACAATGAGCAGTTCTTC
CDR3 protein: CASSQTGERTYNEQFF

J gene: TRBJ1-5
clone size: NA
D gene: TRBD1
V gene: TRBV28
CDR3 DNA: TGTGCCAGCAGTTCATCCGGGACAGGGTATCAGCCCCAGCATTTT
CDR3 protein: CASSSSGTGYQPQHF

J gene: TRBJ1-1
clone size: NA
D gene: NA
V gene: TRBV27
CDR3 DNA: TGTGCCAGCAGTTTATCGTTCGTGGAGGGCATGAACACTGAAGCTTTCTTT
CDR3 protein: CASSLSFVEGMNTEAFF

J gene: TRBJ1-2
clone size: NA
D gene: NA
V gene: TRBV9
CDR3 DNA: TGTGCCAGCAGCGTAGCTACCTCGGGGGGCTACACCTTC
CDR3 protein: CASSVATSGGYTF

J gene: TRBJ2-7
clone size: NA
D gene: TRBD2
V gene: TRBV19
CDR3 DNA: TGTGCCACCGCAGCGGGGGGGAACTACGAGCAGTACTTC
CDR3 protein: CATAAGGNYEQYF

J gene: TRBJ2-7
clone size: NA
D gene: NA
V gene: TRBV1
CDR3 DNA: TGCACCAGCAGCCAAGATCCCGCAGATCCATACGAGCAGTACTTC
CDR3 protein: CTSSQDPADPYEQYF

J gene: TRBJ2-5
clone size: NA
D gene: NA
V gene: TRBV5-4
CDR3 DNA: TGTGCCAGCAGCTTTGACTTAACCGGAGAGGCCCAGTACTTC
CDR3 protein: CASSFDLTGEAQYF

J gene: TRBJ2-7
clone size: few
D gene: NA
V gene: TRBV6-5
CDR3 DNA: TGTGCCAGCAGTGGAACAGCCTACTCCTACGAGCAGTACTTC
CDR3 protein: CASSGTAYSYEQYF

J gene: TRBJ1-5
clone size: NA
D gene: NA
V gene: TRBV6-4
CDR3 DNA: TGTGCCAGCGCTCTGGGGGAGGGACGGCCCCAGCATTTT
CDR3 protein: CASALGEGRPQHF

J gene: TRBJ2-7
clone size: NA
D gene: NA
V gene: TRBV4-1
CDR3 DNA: TGCGCCAGCAGCCAGGACCCCACGGGAACCTACGAGCAGTACTTC
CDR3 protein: CASSQDPTGTYEQYF